This T cell receptor (beta chain) comes out of a study of blood T cell repertoires in COVID-19. The wider study: Acute and convalescent COVID-19 specimens originated in the United States, Italy and Spain.

Original methodology: From reference gene primer amplification, estimates of nucleated cell counts were derived. TCRdb's copy holds only in-frame clones and misses some; the assay was immunoSEQ multiplex PCR. D and trimming were read from the DNA, whereas the V and J calls and clone size are those reported in that table. Among about 310,000 clones listed, approximately 88% were seen once. Participants were aged about 18 to 90 years, lived in about 26 US areas, and enrolled virtually. Grouping used clinical history reported by participants in a survey and questionnaire. This TCR derives from a man in his fifties or sixties who had recovered from COVID-19. Sequencing input: PBMCs or T cells enriched from blood (not recorded which).

CDR3 in amino acids: CASSFLPGTGNTGELFF. The DNA for the CDR3 is TGTGCCAGCAGCTTCCTCCCCGGGACAGGGAACACCGGGGAGCTGTTTTTT. The V gene is TRBV5-6, the J gene TRBJ2-2, with TRBD1 matching 8 bases. Trimming took 2 bases from V and 1 from J; bases not matched to a gene: 7. Germline V gene sequence: CDR1 SGHDT, CDR2 YYEEEE. The length of the CDR3 is 17 residues.